Each of the 14 T cell receptor beta chains below was sequenced from the same sample in a study of control samples from healthy donors and cancer patients. The assay was immunoSEQ multiplex PCR, and TCRdb's table has in-frame clones only and misses some. The data hold about 55,000 clones, with around 96% observed a single time. The material sequenced was blood. These receptor sequences come from a woman younger than 35 in good health.

This chain links TRBV6-5 with TRBJ1-3; D unclear. The CDR3 extends over 15 amino acids. V gave up 0 bases and J gave up 0 bases, with 6 bases separating them. Per germline, CDR1 MNHEY and CDR2 SVGAGI. DNA for the CDR3: TGTGCCAGCAGTTACTCGTGGCTCTCTGGAAACACCATATATTTT. This translates into CASSYSWLSGNTIYF.

The chain uses TRBV5-1 and TRBJ2-3, with 8 nucleotides matching TRBD1. The germline V gene has CDR1 SGHRS and CDR2 YFSETQ. The length of the CDR3 is 15 residues. Germline trimming cut 0 bases from V and 1 base from J; bases unmatched to any gene: 1. In nucleotides, the CDR3 is TGCGCCAGCAGCTTGGCAGGGGGCGGCACAGATACGCAGTATTTT. It translates to CASSLAGGGTDTQYF. Using reference TRBV5-1 and TRBJ2-3 for the parts outside the CDR3, the full variable domain is KAGVTQTPRYLIKTRGQQVTLSCSPISGHRSVSWYQQTPGQGLQFLFEYFSETQRNKGNFPGRFSGRQFSNSRSEMNVSTLELGDSALYLCASSLAGGGTDTQYFGPGTRLTVL.

The chain has TRBV4-1 and TRBJ1-3, with 9 bases identical to TRBD1. This CDR3 region has 15 residues. The germline gives CDR1 MGHRA, CDR2 YSYEKL. V dropped 3 bases and J dropped 8; count of bases not matched to a gene: 8. CDR3 coding DNA: TGCGCCAGCAGCCAGGCCGGGACAGGGATGGACACCATATATTTT. It encodes CASSQAGTGMDTIYF.

This chain links TRBV6-5 with TRBJ1-4, with D uncertain. This CDR3 is 14 amino acids long. The germline CDR1 and CDR2 sequences are MNHEY and SVGAGI. V was cut by 5 bases and J by 8 bases, with 15 bases left in between. CDR3 residues: CASSTPEVGEKLFF. In DNA, the CDR3 is TGTGCCAGCAGTACCCCCGAAGTAGGCGAAAAACTGTTTTTT.

The V call is TRBV6-5, the J call TRBJ1-2, with D unclear. This CDR3 is built from 13 residues. The germline V gene encodes CDR1 MNHEY and CDR2 SVGAGI. V shed 6 bases and J shed 8 bases, with 16 bases lying between them. This chain's CDR3 is CASSSVGVGGYTF. For the CDR3, the DNA is TGTGCCAGCAGCTCCGTCGGGGTGGGAGGCTACACCTTC.

This sequence joins TRBV7-2 and TRBJ2-3; D gene uncertain. Looked up from germline, CDR1 is SGHTA and CDR2 is FQGNSA. V gave up 5 bases and J gave up 2 bases, with 8 bases separating them. This CDR3 has 13 amino acids. CDR3 sequence: CASSPWDTDTQYF. DNA of the CDR3: TGTGCCAGCAGCCCGTGGGACACAGATACGCAGTATTTT.

The CDR3 sequence: CASSPGQGSLEQYF. The DNA of the CDR3 is TGTGCCAGCTCACCAGGGCAGGGGTCCCTCGAGCAGTACTTC. The chain links TRBV18 to TRBJ2-7; D is possibly TRBD1 (6 bases). V was pared by 2 bases and J by 6 bases, with 14 bases between. This CDR3 contains 14 residues. The germline CDR1 and CDR2 sequences are KGHSH and LQKENI.

The gene calls are TRBV5-1 and TRBJ1-2; 8 bases line up with TRBD1. CDR3 length: 16 amino acids. J was trimmed by 4 bases and V by 0 bases; bases with no gene match: 8. CDR1 SGHRS and CDR2 YFSETQ come from the germline V gene. The CDR3: CASSLGTGPMFYGYTF. The CDR3 DNA reads TGCGCCAGCAGCTTGGGGACAGGGCCAATGTTCTATGGCTACACCTTC.

This sequence joins TRBV28 and TRBJ1-2; D remains unclear. V dropped 2 bases and J dropped 2 bases, with 9 bases sitting between them. The CDR3 consists of 14 residues. Germline loops: CDR1 MDHEN, CDR2 SYDVKM. DNA of the CDR3: TGTGCCAGCAGTTTAGCGACGGGCAACTATGGCTACACCTTC. This codes for CASSLATGNYGYTF.

The chain employs TRBV5-1 and TRBJ1-4; no clear D. Trimming took 4 bases from V and 0 from J, leaving 10 bases between them. There are 15 residues in the CDR3. Germline V gives CDR1 SGHRS, CDR2 YFSETQ. In DNA form, the CDR3 reads TGCGCCAGCAGCCTCACCTCAACAACTAATGAAAAACTGTTTTTT. It translates to CASSLTSTTNEKLFF. The entire variable domain, with the rest obtained from reference TRBV5-1 and TRBJ1-4, is as follows: KAGVTQTPRYLIKTRGQQVTLSCSPISGHRSVSWYQQTPGQGLQFLFEYFSETQRNKGNFPGRFSGRQFSNSRSEMNVSTLELGDSALYLCASSLTSTTNEKLFFGSGTQLSVL.

The chain uses TRBV6-2 or TRBV6-3 and TRBJ1-4; 7 nucleotides match TRBD1. The CDR3 extends over 15 amino acids. The trim removed 5 bases at V and 3 bases at J, leaving 6 bases unmatched. Germline CDR1 and CDR2: MNHEY and SVGEGT. The CDR3 loop is CASSPGTDSNEKLFF. The DNA of the CDR3 is TGTGCCAGCAGTCCCGGGACAGATTCTAATGAAAAACTGTTTTTT.

CDR3 DNA: TGTGCCAGCAGTTTGGCAGGCTATGGCTACACCTTC. As protein: CASSLAGYGYTF. The J gene is TRBJ1-2, the V gene TRBV12-3 or TRBV12-4; D is uncertain. The germline V and J ends were trimmed by 3 bases and 4 bases, with 6 bases remaining between them. The CDR3 spans 12 residues.

This chain uses TRBV21-1 with TRBJ2-2; TRBD2, the table's D call, lacks a check against the DNA. TRBV21-1 constitutes a pseudogene. The CDR3 loop spans 15 amino acids. The CDR3 coding sequence is TGTGCCAGCAGCAACGTCCCGTCCTACACCGGGGAGCTGTTTTTT. The encoded protein is CASSNVPSYTGELFF.

The gene calls are TRBV2 and TRBJ1-5; 8 bases line up with TRBD1. V shed 8 bases, J shed 2 bases, and the junction held 5 bases outside the gene matches. The CDR3 sequence is 14 residues long. The germline gives CDR1 SNHLY, CDR2 FYNNEI. Here the CDR3 DNA reads TGTGCCAGCTCTCCGACAGGGGGCAATCAGCCCCAGCATTTT. Translation gives CASSPTGGNQPQHF. Variable domain in full (rest from reference TRBV2 and TRBJ1-5): EPEVTQTPSHQVTQMGQEVILRCVPISNHLYFYWYRQILGQKVEFLVSFYNNEISEKSEIFDDQFSVERPDGSNFTLKIRSTKLEDSAMYFCASSPTGGNQPQHFGDGTRLSIL.